Sequencing of this T cell receptor beta chain was carried out in a study of control samples from healthy donors and cancer patients. Per the germline V gene, CDR1 is LNHDA and CDR2 is SQIVND (reference sequence). The V gene lost 4 bases and the J gene lost 6 bases, with 16 bases spanning the gap. This CDR3 is 15 amino acids long. Sequencing used immunoSEQ multiplex PCR; TCRdb keeps in-frame clones, though not all of them. This repertoire shows tens of thousands of clones, under 95% found once; its top ten account for about 1.7%. The chain recombines TRBV19 with TRBJ1-5; possible D gene TRBD1, 6 bases. Material: PBMCs. This clonotype was obtained from a man aged 35 to 55 with colorectal cancer. DNA of the CDR3: TGTGCCAGTAGTACACTCGACAGGAATCGTCAGCCCCAGCATTTT. It encodes CASSTLDRNRQPQHF.